This TCR beta chain derives from a study of blood T cell repertoires in COVID-19. Study summary: The United States, Italy and Spain were the sources of the acute and convalescent COVID-19 samples.

Participants had their cohort set by participant-reported clinical history. What the recovered Cohort 3 donors had was two negative PCRs, clearance, or symptom resolution. The CDR3 is 19 amino acids. V was pared by 2 bases and J by 7 bases, with 26 bases between. CDR1 MNHEY and CDR2 SMNVEV come from the germline V gene (reference sequence). Using immunoSEQ multiplex PCR, the repertoire was profiled, and TCRdb retains in-frame clones only, with some absent. The sample includes a few hundred thousand clones, more than 80% of them seen just once. The clonotype comes from a man aged 35 to 55 who had recovered from COVID-19. The J gene is TRBJ1-4, the V gene TRBV27; D ambiguous. Sequencing input: PBMCs or T cells enriched from blood (not recorded which). The CDR3 nucleotides read TGTGCCAGCAGTTTACGCCCCTATTATCAAGAGGCTCGGGGTGAAAAACTGTTTTTT. It translates to CASSLRPYYQEARGEKLFF.